Below are 15 T cell receptor beta chains sequenced from a single sample in a study of response to subunit inactivated influenza vaccine. One entry per CDR3 protein results from TCRdb running MiXCR on the RT-PCR reads. This sample has hundreds of thousands of distinct CDR3 sequences, with 18% found just once. The sample here was PBMCs from blood, taken around 5 days after vaccination. These TCRs come from a man aged 45-65 years who received an inactivated influenza vaccine.

In this sample, this clonotype turned up a few times. This chain connects TRBV5-1 to TRBJ2-5; 10 positions agree with TRBD1. V was clipped by 4 bases and J by 5 bases; unmatched bases: 8. CDR3 length: 15 residues. The germline gives CDR1 SGHRS, CDR2 YFSETQ. The CDR3 spells CASSPRDRGDETQYF. CDR3 DNA: TGCGCCAGCAGCCCCAGGGACAGGGGCGATGAGACCCAGTACTTC.

Only a few counts were recorded for this clonotype. The chain carries TRBV2 and TRBJ1-1; 10 bases are a match to TRBD1. The germline V gene encodes CDR1 SNHLY and CDR2 FYNNEI. V was clipped by 7 bases and J by 5 bases; unmatched bases: 7. The length of the CDR3 is 14 residues. The CDR3 coding sequence is TGTGCCAGCATGATAGACAGGGGGCTTACTGAAGCTTTCTTT. This gives the protein CASMIDRGLTEAFF.

The chain joins TRBV3-1 to TRBJ1-6; D not certain. V lost 0 bases to trimming and J lost 6 bases, with 9 bases between them. Germline V gives CDR1 LGHDT, CDR2 YNNKEL (reference sequence). The CDR3 has 15 residues. CDR3 sequence reads: CASSQDRQLNSPLHF. The CDR3 bases are TGTGCCAGCAGCCAAGATCGGCAACTTAATTCACCCCTCCACTTT.

J is TRBJ2-3 and V is TRBV7-6; D is undetermined. This CDR3 has 14 residues. Germline assignment: CDR1 SGHVS and CDR2 FNYEAQ. V was trimmed by 1 base and J by 3 bases, leaving 8 bases between them. This chain's CDR3 is CASSLGTHTDTQYF. CDR3 sequence (DNA): TGTGCCAGCAGCTTAGGGACCCATACAGATACGCAGTATTTT.

The J gene is TRBJ2-5, the V gene TRBV12-3 or TRBV12-4; D remains ambiguous. V was trimmed by 1 base and J by 9 bases, leaving 6 bases between them. The CDR3 consists of 11 residues. The CDR3 nucleotides read TGTGCCAGCAGTTTAGGGGCGGCCCAGTACTTC. It codes for CASSLGAAQYF.

This chain links TRBV11-3 with TRBJ2-1, with 11 positions matching TRBD2. This CDR3 spans 15 amino acids. The V gene's germline CDR1 is SGHNT and CDR2 YENEEA. Losses at the gene ends were 6 bases for V and 6 bases for J; bases not matched to a gene: 7. CDR3 amino acids: CASSSLAGAANEQFF. CDR3 coding DNA: TGTGCCAGCAGTTCACTAGCGGGGGCAGCCAATGAGCAGTTCTTC.

The V and J genes are TRBV6-2 or TRBV6-3 and TRBJ2-7, with TRBD1 matching 10 bases. The CDR3 covers 14 residues. The ends lost 6 bases at V and 2 bases at J; junction bases unmatched: 4. Per the germline V gene, CDR1 is MNHEY and CDR2 is SVGEGT. This chain's CDR3 is CASSETGGPYEQYF. CDR3 nucleotide sequence: TGTGCCAGCAGCGAGACAGGGGGCCCCTACGAGCAGTACTTC.

This clonotype showed up just a few times. The genes are TRBV5-5 and TRBJ1-4; no clear D. Germline CDR1 reads SGHKS; CDR2 reads YYEKEE (reference sequence). The CDR3 is 14 residues long. Trimming cost V 1 base and J 4 bases, with 8 bases left between them. The CDR3 loop reads CASSLYGDNEKLFF. In nucleotides, the CDR3 is TGTGCCAGCAGCTTGTATGGGGATAATGAAAAACTGTTTTTT.

The V and J genes are TRBV3-1 and TRBJ2-7; the match to TRBD2 covers 14 bases. The CDR3 has 18 residues. The germline CDR1 and CDR2 sequences are LGHDT and YNNKEL (reference sequence). The J segment lost 3 bases and the V segment lost 0 bases, leaving 7 bases of the junction unmatched. The DNA of the CDR3 is TGTGCCAGCAGCCAAGACGGACTAGCGGGGGGCATATTCTACGAGCAGTACTTC. Protein sequence: CASSQDGLAGGIFYEQYF.

Concerning this clonotype itself: A clone one base away is much larger, so this may be a read error. V and J are TRBV29-1 and TRBJ2-3, with D possibly being TRBD1 (6 bases). CDR1 and CDR2 from the germline V gene are SQVTM and ANQGSEA. The ends were cut back, 4 bases at V and 2 bases at J, with 19 bases in the middle. There are 16 residues in the CDR3. The CDR3 DNA follows: TGCAGCGTTGCATTTTTGGGACAAAATAACACAGATACGCAGTATTTT. Protein sequence: CSVAFLGQNNTDTQYF.

This clonotype was detected many times. This sequence joins TRBV15 and TRBJ2-3, with 10 nucleotides matching TRBD2. Looked up from germline, CDR1 is LNHNV and CDR2 is YYDKDF (reference sequence). Germline trimming cut 1 base from V and 4 bases from J; bases unmatched to any gene: 5. This CDR3 contains 16 residues. The CDR3 DNA is TGTGCCACCAGCAGAGGGCTAGCGGGAGAAGCAGATACGCAGTATTTT. Protein: CATSRGLAGEADTQYF.

This clonotype was counted many times. The chain has TRBV12-3 or TRBV12-4 and TRBJ2-2; D might be TRBD2 (5 bases). Trimming removed 3 bases from V and 4 bases from J, with 12 bases in between. The CDR3 contains 15 residues. The CDR3 protein is CASSFSSGPTGELFF. DNA for the CDR3: TGTGCCAGCAGTTTTTCCAGCGGACCCACCGGGGAGCTGTTTTTT.

This clonotype was detected only a few times. This chain uses TRBV28 with TRBJ2-1; TRBD1 aligns across 7 bases. V lost 3 bases and J lost 4; bases outside the gene matches: 9. CDR3 size: 16 residues. Germline assignment: CDR1 MDHEN and CDR2 SYDVKM. CDR3 DNA: TGTGCCAGCAGTTTCCCCTACAGGGGAGCTTACAATGAGCAGTTCTTC. Amino acid sequence: CASSFPYRGAYNEQFF.

This clonotype was found a few times. The chain employs TRBV4-3 and TRBJ2-3, with D perhaps matching TRBD1 (5 bases). The CDR3 runs 16 residues. Per germline, CDR1 LGHNA and CDR2 YSLEER. Trimming removed 0 bases at V and 3 bases at J, with 13 bases between. The CDR3 bases are TGCGCCAGCAGCCAAGATAAAGGGGCGAGAACAGATACGCAGTATTTT. Translating it yields CASSQDKGARTDTQYF.

The sample holds a few counts of this clonotype. The chain carries TRBV20-1 and TRBJ2-3; 11 bases fit TRBD2. This CDR3 is 15 amino acids long. Germline V gene lookup returns CDR1 DFQATT and CDR2 SNEGSKA (reference sequence). V gave up 0 bases and J gave up 4 bases; unmatched junction bases: 3. CDR3 in amino acids: CSARDTSGGADTQYF. The CDR3 bases are TGCAGTGCTAGAGATACTAGCGGGGGAGCAGATACGCAGTATTTT.